This entry is about one T cell receptor (beta chain). The CDR3 loop spans 12 amino acids. Germline V gene data show CDR1 as SNHLY and CDR2 as FYNNEI. V dropped 6 bases and J dropped 4 bases, with 10 bases sitting between them. This entry belongs to a study of blood T cell repertoires in COVID-19. Study information: COVID-19 samples, acute and convalescent, were from the United States, Italy and Spain. PBMCs, B-cell-depleted T cells, or T cells were the source of the cDNA or gDNA that made up the material.

The method was immunoSEQ multiplex PCR; TCRdb's version includes in-frame clones alone and lacks a portion of them. The table shows approximately 200,000 clones, with about 82% occurring only once. This receptor was identified in a woman aged 80 or over with acute or convalescent COVID-19. Sequencing input: peripheral blood. This chain links TRBV2 with TRBJ2-7, with a weak D call TRBD2 (5 bases). The CDR3 DNA follows: TGTGCCAGCAGGGAGGATCGTTACGAGCAGTACTTC. Its protein product is CASREDRYEQYF.